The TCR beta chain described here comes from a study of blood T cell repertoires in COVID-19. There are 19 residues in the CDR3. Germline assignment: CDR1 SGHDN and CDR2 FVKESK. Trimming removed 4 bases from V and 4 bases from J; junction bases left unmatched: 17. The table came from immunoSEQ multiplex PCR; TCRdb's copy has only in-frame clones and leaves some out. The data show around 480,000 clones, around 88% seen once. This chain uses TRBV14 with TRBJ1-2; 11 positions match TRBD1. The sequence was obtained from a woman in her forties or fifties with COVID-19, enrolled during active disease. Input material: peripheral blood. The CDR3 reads CASSLRHGTGGFRGYGYTF. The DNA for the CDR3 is TGTGCCAGCAGCCTTCGCCACGGGACAGGGGGGTTCAGGGGCTATGGCTACACCTTC.